This passage covers 15 T cell receptor beta chains from one sample sequenced in a study of shared clonotypes between healthy human individuals. Measured with immunoSEQ multiplex PCR; TCRdb has only the in-frame clones, and not every one. The sample has fewer than 3 million clones; less than 95% are singletons. Sequencing used naive CD4+ T cells from PBMCs. Subset given: CD45RA+ positively selected. The source is a man aged 18 to 29 in good health. Some clones in this sample may be carry-over from other donors' samples.

The chain has TRBV7-2 and TRBJ2-7; D unresolved. V was trimmed by 3 bases and J by 2 bases, leaving 17 bases between them. In germline, CDR1 is SGHTA, CDR2 FQGNSA. The CDR3 consists of 16 residues. The CDR3 protein is CASSFASTGIAYEQYF. The CDR3 DNA reads TGTGCCAGCAGCTTTGCCTCGACTGGGATAGCCTACGAGCAGTACTTC.

This rearrangement joins TRBV7-9 to TRBJ1-1; D not certain. The CDR3 spans 13 residues. Germline lookup yields CDR1 SEHNR and CDR2 FQNEAQ (reference sequence). Trimming shortened V by 2 bases and J by 7 bases, and 11 bases separated the two germline ends. The DNA of the CDR3 is TGTGCCAGCAGCTTACGGTCTGAGGGTGAAGCTTTCTTT. It codes for CASSLRSEGEAFF.

V and J are TRBV28 and TRBJ1-1; the D gene is possibly TRBD1 (5 bases). The CDR3 totals 15 residues. Germline CDR1 MDHEN, CDR2 SYDVKM. With 5 bases removed from V and 3 bases from J, the gap between germline ends came to 16 bases. For the CDR3, the DNA is TGTGCCAGCAGTAAAGGGGACGCTCCGGACACTGAAGCTTTCTTT. Amino acids: CASSKGDAPDTEAFF.

CDR3 in amino acids: CARSFGYLPNCKNIQYF. For the CDR3, the DNA is TGTGCCAGAAGCTTCGGGTACCTCCCAAACTGCAAAAACATTCAGTACTTC. The chain joins TRBV5-3 to TRBJ2-4; D uncertain. TRBV5-3 is labeled an ORF, and its function is uncertain. V shed 2 bases and J shed 3 bases, with 18 bases lying between them. This CDR3 spans 17 amino acids.

J is TRBJ2-1 and V is TRBV9; D possibly corresponds to TRBD2 (5 bases). Germline V gene data show CDR1 as SGDLS and CDR2 as YYNGEE. V was trimmed by 0 bases and J by 8 bases, leaving 18 bases between them. This CDR3 has 16 residues. The CDR3 is CASSVGPGTSGHEQFF. The CDR3 DNA reads TGTGCCAGCAGCGTAGGACCCGGAACTAGTGGGCATGAGCAGTTCTTC. Based on the CDR3 plus reference TRBV9 and TRBJ2-1, the full variable domain is DSGVTQTPKHLITATGQRVTLRCSPRSGDLSVYWYQQSLDQGLQFLIQYYNGEERAKGNILERFSAQQFPDLHSELNLSSLELGDSALYFCASSVGPGTSGHEQFFGPGTRLTVL.

The chain has TRBV19 and TRBJ2-3; D may be TRBD1 (5 bases). Germline CDR1 LNHDA, CDR2 SQIVND (reference sequence). This CDR3 region has 15 residues. V was cut by 7 bases and J by 3 bases, with 17 bases left in between. CDR3: CASTKGRDLTDTQYF. In DNA form, the CDR3 reads TGTGCCAGTACTAAGGGGCGCGACCTTACAGATACGCAGTATTTT.

The chain links TRBV5-1 to TRBJ2-2; 7 nucleotides agree with TRBD2. Germline V gene lookup returns CDR1 SGHRS and CDR2 YFSETQ. This CDR3 is built from 16 residues. V shed 6 bases, J shed 2 bases, and the junction held 10 bases outside the gene matches. CDR3 protein: CASTREGLTNTGELFF. In nucleotides, the CDR3 is TGCGCCAGCACCCGAGAGGGACTAACAAACACCGGGGAGCTGTTTTTT.

The chain has TRBV5-1 and TRBJ2-6; 8 positions match TRBD1. Germline V gene sequence: CDR1 SGHRS, CDR2 YFSETQ. V trimming: 3 bases; J trimming: 0 bases; junction bases outside the gene matches: 8. The CDR3 totals 18 residues. CDR3 bases: TGCGCCAGCAGCTCGACAGGGGCAGAGACCTCTGGGGCCAACGTCCTGACTTTC. It specifies CASSSTGAETSGANVLTF. The full variable domain, in which reference TRBV5-1 and TRBJ2-6 provide the parts outside the CDR3, is KAGVTQTPRYLIKTRGQQVTLSCSPISGHRSVSWYQQTPGQGLQFLFEYFSETQRNKGNFPGRFSGRQFSNSRSEMNVSTLELGDSALYLCASSSTGAETSGANVLTFGAGSRLTVL.

This clone was detected a few times. The V and J genes are TRBV18 and TRBJ1-2; D is possibly TRBD1 (5 bases). This CDR3 is 13 amino acids long. Trimming cost V 3 bases and J 4 bases, with 9 bases left between them. Germline lookup yields CDR1 KGHSH and CDR2 LQKENI. This CDR3 is CASSPETGYGYTF. CDR3 nucleotide sequence: TGTGCCAGCTCACCGGAAACAGGCTATGGCTACACCTTC.

The chain carries TRBV6-6 and TRBJ2-7; D gene unclear. This CDR3 is 16 amino acids long. Trimming took 6 bases from V and 0 from J, leaving 18 bases between them. The V gene's germline CDR1 is MNHNY and CDR2 SVGAGI (reference sequence). The CDR3 protein is CASSSSQAILSYEQYF. CDR3 bases: TGTGCCAGCAGCTCCAGCCAGGCCATCCTCTCCTACGAGCAGTACTTC.

This clone appeared once. The rearrangement links TRBV28 to TRBJ2-5; D is unresolved. Trimming cost V 2 bases and J 3 bases, with 13 bases left between them. This CDR3 spans 15 amino acids. CDR1 is MDHEN, CDR2 SYDVKM, per germline. The CDR3 sequence: CASSLPAPHEETQYF. The CDR3 DNA reads TGTGCCAGCAGTTTACCGGCCCCTCATGAAGAGACCCAGTACTTC.

The chain employs TRBV30 and TRBJ1-5; the match to TRBD1 covers 7 bases. Trimming at V came to 5 bases and at J to 6 bases, leaving 7 bases not matched to a gene. The CDR3 has 13 amino acids. Germline V gene sequence: CDR1 GTSNPN, CDR2 SVGIG (reference sequence). The CDR3 sequence is CAWAQGVFQPQHF. The CDR3 DNA is TGTGCCTGGGCTCAGGGGGTGTTTCAGCCCCAGCATTTT.

V and J are TRBV5-4 and TRBJ2-3; D gene uncertain. Germline values: CDR1 SGHNT, CDR2 YYREEE (reference sequence). Trimming shortened V by 3 bases and J by 3 bases, and 8 bases separated the two germline ends. This CDR3 is built from 13 residues. The CDR3 region is CASSWTVTDTQYF. The CDR3 DNA reads as TGTGCCAGCAGCTGGACGGTTACAGATACGCAGTATTTT. The variable domain in full, completed from reference TRBV5-4 and TRBJ2-3, reads ETGVTQSPTHLIKTRGQQVTLRCSSQSGHNTVSWYQQALGQGPQFIFQYYREEENGRGNFPPRFSGLQFPNYSSELNVNALELDDSALYLCASSWTVTDTQYFGPGTRLTVL.

The chain links TRBV28 to TRBJ2-1; 8 bases map to TRBD2. Germline-derived CDR1 and CDR2 are MDHEN and SYDVKM. This CDR3 spans 16 amino acids. After removal of 2 bases from V and 5 bases from J, the junction contained 8 bases not matched to a gene. Here the CDR3 reads CASSLGAGVGNNEQFF. CDR3 in DNA: TGTGCCAGCAGTTTAGGAGCGGGAGTAGGAAACAATGAGCAGTTCTTC. Full variable domain (rest looked up from reference TRBV28 and TRBJ2-1): DVKVTQSSRYLVKRTGEKVFLECVQDMDHENMFWYRQDPGLGLRLIYFSYDVKMKEKGDIPEGYSVSREKKERFSLILESASTNQTSMYLCASSLGAGVGNNEQFFGPGTRLTVL.

The gene calls are TRBV30 and TRBJ2-1, with TRBD2 identical over 10 bases. Trimming took 7 bases from V and 4 from J; bases not matched to a gene: 13. Germline CDR1 GTSNPN, CDR2 SVGIG (reference sequence). The CDR3 length is 16 residues. CDR3 bases: TGTGCCTTAGCCCTTCTAGCGGGAGCGGCATACAATGAGCAGTTCTTC. Translating gives CALALLAGAAYNEQFF.